These T cell receptor beta chains were read from a single sample in a study of cytomegalovirus exposure and HLA in healthy donors. Clones were sequenced by immunoSEQ multiplex PCR, and TCRdb holds only the in-frame ones, with some missing. The table shows about 97,000 clones, with about 95% occurring only once. Sequencing was done on a sample of PBMCs. The receptors originated from a woman between 18 and 29 years old in good health and CMV-seronegative. Each CDR3 is given with its conserved first and last residue. D genes are given only for firm matches. Size is omitted from some rows. Given values are once, few, many or a class for expanded clones.

cdr3_nt cdr3_aa j_call v_call clone_size d_call
TGTGCCAGTAGTCGACAGGGGGGAAGTGAAAAACTGTTTTTT CASSRQGGSEKLFF TRBJ1-4 TRBV2 NA TRBD1
TGTGCCTGGAGAGCAGGGGTCGGTACTGAAGCTTTCTTT CAWRAGVGTEAFF TRBJ1-1 TRBV30 NA NA
TGTGCCAGCAGCGTAGGCGGGTCAGATACGCAGTATTTT CASSVGGSDTQYF TRBJ2-3 TRBV9 NA NA
TGTGCCAGCTCGCCCTCCAGGGATTACTATGGCTACACCTTC CASSPSRDYYGYTF TRBJ1-2 TRBV18 NA NA
TGTGCCAGCAGTTACTCTTGGAACAGCCCCTACGAGCAGTACTTC CASSYSWNSPYEQYF TRBJ2-7 TRBV6-5 once NA
TGTGCCAGTAGTCCAAGGACAGCCAGACCTAATCAGCCCCAGCATTTT CASSPRTARPNQPQHF TRBJ1-5 TRBV19 NA NA
TGTGCCAGCAGACACCAACAGGGGACGGCCTATGGCTACACCTTC CASRHQQGTAYGYTF TRBJ1-2 TRBV28 NA TRBD1
TGTGCCAGCAGTAAAGGTCTAGCAAACACCGGGGAGCTGTTTTTT CASSKGLANTGELFF TRBJ2-2 TRBV27 NA NA
TGTGCCAGCAGTTACGTTCAGGGGGGCTCCGCAGATACGCAGTATTTT CASSYVQGGSADTQYF TRBJ2-3 TRBV6-6 NA NA
TGTGCCAGCAGCCGTACTAGCGGACTGTACGAGCAGTACTTC CASSRTSGLYEQYF TRBJ2-7 TRBV16 NA TRBD2
TGCAGCGTTGGGGACAGGGACGCCGGGGAGCTGTTTTTT CSVGDRDAGELFF TRBJ2-2 TRBV29-1 few TRBD1
TGTGCCAGTAGTATAGTGCCTAGCAAAGCTTTCTTT CASSIVPSKAFF TRBJ1-1 TRBV19 NA NA
TGTGCCAGCAGCGCCGGGACAACGAACACTGAAGCTTTCTTT CASSAGTTNTEAFF TRBJ1-1 TRBV9 NA NA
TGTGCCAGCAGTTACTCCGAGGGTCCCCAGCATTTT CASSYSEGPQHF TRBJ1-5 TRBV6-6 NA NA
TGTGCCAGCATCTTAAGGGTCAGGGCTAACTCCTACGAGCAGTACTTC CASILRVRANSYEQYF TRBJ2-7 TRBV11-3 once NA
TGTGCCTCCGGACAGGGAAGTTCGGCTTTCTTT CASGQGSSAFF TRBJ1-1 TRBV30 NA TRBD1
TGTGCCAGCAGTCCTGGGGACAGGGTCGGCTACACCTTC CASSPGDRVGYTF TRBJ1-2 TRBV25-1 NA TRBD1
TGTGCCAGCACCCTGGCGGGGGCCGCAGATACGCAGTATTTT CASTLAGAADTQYF TRBJ2-3 TRBV7-8 NA NA
TGTGCCAGCAGTTACTCTGCGGCGGGAGATGAGCAGTTCTTC CASSYSAAGDEQFF TRBJ2-1 TRBV6-5 NA TRBD2
TGTGCCAGCAGCTTGGCCTTGGGGGCTAACGAAAAACTGTTTTTT CASSLALGANEKLFF TRBJ1-4 TRBV5-4 NA NA
TGTGCCAGCAGCCCCGGTCGAGCGGGGTGGGACAATGAGCAGTTCTTC CASSPGRAGWDNEQFF TRBJ2-1 TRBV7-6 NA TRBD2
TGTGCCAGCAGCCTGGGGGGATCAAGCTCTGGGGCCAACGTCCTGACTTTC CASSLGGSSSGANVLTF TRBJ2-6 TRBV4-2 NA NA
TGTGCCACAAGAAGACAGGGCGGCTCCTACGAGCAGTACTTC CATRRQGGSYEQYF TRBJ2-7 TRBV6-5 NA TRBD1
TGTGCCAGCAGCGCGACAGGGGTTTACTATGGCTACACCTTC CASSATGVYYGYTF TRBJ1-2 TRBV27 NA TRBD1
TGTGCCAGCAGTTCGTGGGTGGTAGCGGGAGTACCCGGGGAGCTGTTTTTT CASSSWVVAGVPGELFF TRBJ2-2 TRBV27 NA TRBD2
TGTGCCAGCAGTTACTCGATAGGCGGGCCTGAAGCTTTCTTT CASSYSIGGPEAFF TRBJ1-1 TRBV6-5 once NA
TGTGCCACGGTCGGGGGAGGGTCTTACAATGAGCAGTTCTTC CATVGGGSYNEQFF TRBJ2-1 TRBV11-2 NA TRBD2
TGCGCCAGCCAGACTCGACAGAAGGGCGACGGGGAAAAACTGTTTTTT CASQTRQKGDGEKLFF TRBJ1-4 TRBV5-1 NA NA
TGTGCCAGCAGGAGTCTAGCGGCCAATGAGCAGTTCTTC CASRSLAANEQFF TRBJ2-1 TRBV27 NA TRBD2
TGTGCCAGCAGCGTAGGATTGGCGGGGGGGACTGGGAATGAGCAGTTCTTC CASSVGLAGGTGNEQFF TRBJ2-1 TRBV9 once TRBD2
TGTGCCTTACTCCGGGACAGGAGGCATGGCTACACCTTC CALLRDRRHGYTF TRBJ1-2 TRBV30 NA TRBD1
TGTGCCAGCAGCAAGGACACAAGCACAGATACGCAGTATTTT CASSKDTSTDTQYF TRBJ2-3 TRBV7-6 NA NA
TGTGCCAGCAGTTTGCAGGGGGCAACAGATACGCAGTATTTT CASSLQGATDTQYF TRBJ2-3 TRBV27 NA TRBD1
TGCGCCAGCAGCCAAGACCCAGGGGGTCAGCCCCAGCATTTT CASSQDPGGQPQHF TRBJ1-5 TRBV4-3 once TRBD1
TGCGCCAGCAGCCAAGAATCTTTTGAGGCGGGAGAAAAACTGTTTTTT CASSQESFEAGEKLFF TRBJ1-4 TRBV4-1 NA NA
TGTGCCAGCAGTGAACGAGCGGCGCTATATTCACCCCTCCACTTT CASSERAALYSPLHF TRBJ1-6 TRBV6-1 NA NA
TGTGCCAGCAGCCGACAGGGTCCCGGGGAGCTGTTTTTT CASSRQGPGELFF TRBJ2-2 TRBV11-2 NA TRBD1
TGTGCCAGCAGCAAACAGGGGGCTCCCACCGGGGAGCTGTTTTTT CASSKQGAPTGELFF TRBJ2-2 TRBV9 NA TRBD1
TGTGCCAGCAGTTACCGGGAGGGGGGGCACACAGATACGCAGTATTTT CASSYREGGHTDTQYF TRBJ2-3 TRBV6-6 once TRBD2
TGTGCCAGCAGTCGGACAGGGGGACGTAATTCACCCCTCCACTTT CASSRTGGRNSPLHF TRBJ1-6 TRBV6-5 NA TRBD1
TGCGCCAGCAGCCTCCCGGGACAGAACTATGGCTACACCTTC CASSLPGQNYGYTF TRBJ1-2 TRBV4-1 NA TRBD1
TGCAGCTCCAAGGGACAGTCGAACACTGAAGCTTTCTTT CSSKGQSNTEAFF TRBJ1-1 TRBV29-1 NA TRBD1
TGTGCCAGCAGCGTAGGCCCAGGCTCCTACGAGCAGTACTTC CASSVGPGSYEQYF TRBJ2-7 TRBV9 NA NA
TGTGCCAGCAGCTTATATTTGGGCGGGGCGGAAGGCTACACCTTC CASSLYLGGAEGYTF TRBJ1-2 TRBV7-2 NA NA
TGCAGCGTTGAAGGGGGCCATAGCACAGATACGCAGTATTTT CSVEGGHSTDTQYF TRBJ2-3 TRBV29-1 NA NA
TGTGCCAGCCAAAGCGGGGGGCTCGGGGAGCTGTTTTTT CASQSGGLGELFF TRBJ2-2 TRBV2 NA TRBD2
TGTGCCAGCTCACCACCCACCGGTTATAACTATGGCTACACCTTC CASSPPTGYNYGYTF TRBJ1-2 TRBV18 NA NA
TGCGCCAGCAGTGGAGGGGGCGCCTCCTACAATGAGCAGTTCTTC CASSGGGASYNEQFF TRBJ2-1 TRBV10-1 NA TRBD1
TGTGCCAGCAGTTTATTACCAGGGGCCTACGAGCAGTACTTC CASSLLPGAYEQYF TRBJ2-7 TRBV27 NA NA
TGTGCCAGCAGCCCGGCGACCCGGGGGGACGCCAAAGAGACCCAGTACTTC CASSPATRGDAKETQYF TRBJ2-5 TRBV11-2 NA TRBD2
TGTGCCAGCAGCCCGGACTTGGACTATGGCTACACCTTC CASSPDLDYGYTF TRBJ1-2 TRBV5-4 NA NA
TGTGCCAGCAGCTTGGGGACTAGCTCCTACGAGCAGTACTTC CASSLGTSSYEQYF TRBJ2-7 TRBV13 NA TRBD2
TGCGCCAGCAGCCAAGATTGGGGAGACTATGGCTACACCTTC CASSQDWGDYGYTF TRBJ1-2 TRBV4-1 NA NA